This T cell receptor (beta chain) was identified in a study of blood T cell repertoires in COVID-19. About the study: Specimens from acute and convalescent COVID-19 originated in the United States, Italy and Spain.

CDR3 length: 16 amino acids. Germline values: CDR1 SGHVS, CDR2 FNYEAQ. Trimming stripped 5 bases from V and 0 bases from J, with 14 bases between. Per the study methods: Nucleated cell counts were estimated from reference gene primer amplification. Measured with immunoSEQ multiplex PCR; TCRdb has only the in-frame clones, and not every one. V, J and clone size were drawn from that table, and D and trimming were deduced from the DNA. Of approximately 150,000 clones listed, 80% to 90% are singletons. While infection was still active, Seattle patients were enrolled and then followed longitudinally. This sequence originates from a woman in her fifties or sixties with COVID-19, enrolled during active disease. Sequenced input: peripheral blood. The chain carries TRBV7-6 and TRBJ1-5; TRBD1 is a possible D gene (6 bases). The CDR3 DNA is TGTGCCAGCAGCCTAAAAAGGGGGTCTAGCAATCAGCCCCAGCATTTT. Translated: CASSLKRGSSNQPQHF.